Shown below are 7 T cell receptor beta chains from a single sample sequenced in a study of blood T cell repertoires in COVID-19. The assay was immunoSEQ multiplex PCR, and TCRdb's table has in-frame clones only and misses some. This table has 50,000 to 60,000 clones, roughly 80% appearing once. Sequenced input: peripheral blood. Receptors originate from a human donor in a cohort sampled during active or convalescent COVID-19.

This clone showed up just once. The rearrangement links TRBV5-1 to TRBJ2-1, with D possibly TRBD2 on 6 matching bases. Germline lookup yields CDR1 SGHRS and CDR2 YFSETQ. The CDR3 totals 13 residues. Between the trimmed V and J ends, which lost 5 bases and 4 bases, there was a span of 10 bases. The CDR3 sequence is CASRLAQYNEQFF. DNA of the CDR3: TGCGCCAGCAGACTAGCCCAGTACAATGAGCAGTTCTTC.

The chain couples TRBV30 to TRBJ1-6, with 7 bases identical to TRBD1. Germline-derived CDR1 and CDR2 are GTSNPN and SVGIG (reference sequence). The CDR3 is made up of 12 amino acids. V lost 5 bases to trimming and J lost 5 bases; unmatched junction nucleotides: 0. The CDR3 here is CAWGTDNSPLHF. In nucleotides, the CDR3 is TGTGCCTGGGGGACAGATAATTCACCCCTCCACTTT.

The CDR3: CASSPTYGETQYF. The CDR3 DNA reads as TGTGCCAGCAGCCCTACCTACGGGGAGACCCAGTACTTC. The chain joins TRBV11-3 to TRBJ2-5; D is uncertain. The CDR3 length is 13 residues. Germline V lookup: CDR1 SGHNT, CDR2 YENEEA. Between the trimmed V and J ends, which lost 5 bases and 5 bases, there was a span of 12 bases.

V is TRBV14 and J is TRBJ1-6; D gene ambiguous. The CDR3 runs 12 residues. Trimming took off 4 bases at V and 13 bases at J, with 11 bases between the two ends. Germline values: CDR1 SGHDN, CDR2 FVKESK. CDR3 bases: TGTGCCAGCAGCCTATCGCGAGCTCCCCTCCACTTT. Protein: CASSLSRAPLHF. The full variable domain, its missing parts supplied by reference TRBV14 and TRBJ1-6, is EAGVTQFPSHSVIEKGQTVTLRCDPISGHDNLYWYRRVMGKEIKFLLHFVKESKQDESGMPNNRFLAERTGGTYSTLKVQPAELEDSGVYFCASSLSRAPLHFGNGTRLTVT.

The chain carries TRBV7-9 and TRBJ2-7; TRBD1 is a possible D gene (6 bases). CDR3 length equals 16 residues. Germline CDR1 reads SEHNR; CDR2 reads FQNEAQ (reference sequence). Trimming cost V 5 bases and J 2 bases, with 19 bases left between them. The CDR3 DNA reads as TGTGCCAGCAGCCCAGAGGACAGCCGTTCGGCCTACGAGCAGTACTTC. Encoded protein: CASSPEDSRSAYEQYF.

The rearrangement links TRBV19 to TRBJ2-7, with D possibly being TRBD1 (6 bases). The CDR3 length is 14 residues. The ends were cut back, 5 bases at V and 2 bases at J, with 13 bases in the middle. Germline CDR1 reads LNHDA; CDR2 reads SQIVND (reference sequence). CDR3 nucleotide sequence: TGTGCCAGTAGTGCCCAGGGGACCACCTACGAGCAGTACTTC. This sequence encodes CASSAQGTTYEQYF. Variable domain in full (rest from reference TRBV19 and TRBJ2-7): DGGITQSPKYLFRKEGQNVTLSCEQNLNHDAMYWYRQDPGQGLRLIYYSQIVNDFQKGDIAEGYSVSREKKESFPLTVTSAQKNPTAFYLCASSAQGTTYEQYFGPGTRLTVT.

The chain joins TRBV7-2 to TRBJ1-2; the D gene is possibly TRBD1 (6 bases). CDR1 and CDR2 (germline): SGHTA, FQGNSA. This CDR3 is 13 amino acids long. The V gene lost 5 bases and the J gene lost 8 bases, with 15 bases spanning the gap. The CDR3 here is CASSPEGTLGYTF. The CDR3, as DNA: TGTGCCAGCAGCCCAGAGGGGACACTGGGCTACACCTTC.